This TCR beta chain appears in the sequencing data of a study of beta chain features in type 1 diabetes. Expressed TCRB transcripts were sequenced, since all the RNA that had been isolated was reverse transcribed. Profiling relied on immunoSEQ multiplex PCR, and the TCRdb table lists in-frame clones only, not all of them. Of about 280,000 clones listed, over 14% were seen once; the top ten hold roughly 0.015%. CDR1 and CDR2 from the germline V gene are SGHRS and YFSETQ. J lost 4 bases, V lost 2 bases, and 2 bases had no gene match. This CDR3 contains 13 residues. This clone was counted only a few times. What it binds is not known. Notes on the study in general: Shorter TCRB CDR3s, moderately but significantly so, were found in Type 1 diabetes patients in all four CD4+ subsets. In comparison with healthy donors, patients had naive, central memory and Treg TCRB repertoires that appeared more similar.

What was sequenced was naive CD4+ T cells from blood. The chain combines TRBV5-1 with TRBJ2-5; 7 nucleotides line up with TRBD1. The TCR was taken from a man aged 18 to 29 with type 1 diabetes. The CDR3 DNA is TGCGCCAGCAGCTTCGACAGGGTAGAGACCCAGTACTTC. Its translation is CASSFDRVETQYF.